These T cell receptor beta chains were read from a single sample in a study of T cell responses to AZD1222 COVID-19 vaccine. Generated by immunoSEQ multiplex PCR, the TCRdb table keeps only in-frame clones and is missing some. The table has some 170,000 clones, less than 90% seen once. This material consisted of peripheral blood, taken on day 0 of AZD1222 vaccination. These receptors were taken from an adult in good health. The CDR3 runs from the conserved cysteine through the conserved F or W. Each record gives: V gene, D gene, J gene, clone size, CDR3 DNA, CDR3 protein. A D gene is named only where the DNA matches it firmly. The size of a clone is reported for some rows only, either as once, few or many, or as a class for expanded clones.

V gene: TRBV24-1; D gene: TRBD1; J gene: TRBJ1-2; clone size: NA; CDR3 DNA: TGTGCCACCAGTGAGGGTGACAGGGGCCACTATGGCTACACCTTC; CDR3 protein: CATSEGDRGHYGYTF
V gene: TRBV28; D gene: NA; J gene: TRBJ2-2; clone size: NA; CDR3 DNA: TGTGCCAGCAGGCTACCGGGACTCAACACCGGGGAGCTGTTTTTT; CDR3 protein: CASRLPGLNTGELFF
V gene: TRBV19; D gene: NA; J gene: TRBJ1-1; clone size: NA; CDR3 DNA: TGTGCCAGTACCGTGACGGCGAACACTGAGGCTTTCTTT; CDR3 protein: CASTVTANTEAFF
V gene: TRBV7-8; D gene: TRBD2; J gene: TRBJ2-5; clone size: NA; CDR3 DNA: TGTGCCAGCAGCTTGAGACTAGCGGGGGATCAAGAGACCCAGTACTTC; CDR3 protein: CASSLRLAGDQETQYF
V gene: TRBV6-6; D gene: NA; J gene: TRBJ1-2; clone size: NA; CDR3 DNA: TGTGCCAGCAGTTACTCGGACAACGCAAAGGGCTACACCTTC; CDR3 protein: CASSYSDNAKGYTF
V gene: TRBV6-5; D gene: NA; J gene: TRBJ1-4; clone size: NA; CDR3 DNA: TGTGCCAGCAGTACCTTCCGGGGGATGGGGGAAAAACTGTTTTTT; CDR3 protein: CASSTFRGMGEKLFF
V gene: TRBV7-9; D gene: TRBD2; J gene: TRBJ2-7; clone size: NA; CDR3 DNA: TGTGCCAGCAGCTTAGATGGACTAGCCTACGAGCAGTACTTC; CDR3 protein: CASSLDGLAYEQYF
V gene: TRBV28; D gene: NA; J gene: TRBJ1-1; clone size: NA; CDR3 DNA: TGTGCCAGCAGTTTTACAGGGAGGACCGGTAACACTGAAGCTTTCTTT; CDR3 protein: CASSFTGRTGNTEAFF
V gene: TRBV28; D gene: NA; J gene: TRBJ2-1; clone size: NA; CDR3 DNA: TGTGCCAGCACTGTTCCGTTAAACAATGAGCAGTTCTTC; CDR3 protein: CASTVPLNNEQFF
V gene: TRBV7-6; D gene: NA; J gene: TRBJ1-2; clone size: NA; CDR3 DNA: TGTGCCAGCAGCTTGGGAGATGGCTACACCTTC; CDR3 protein: CASSLGDGYTF
V gene: TRBV10-1; D gene: TRBD1; J gene: TRBJ2-7; clone size: NA; CDR3 DNA: TGCGCCAGCAGTGGCGGACAGGAAATCTACGAGCAGTACTTC; CDR3 protein: CASSGGQEIYEQYF
V gene: TRBV7-9; D gene: NA; J gene: TRBJ2-2; clone size: NA; CDR3 DNA: TGTGCCAGCAGCTCTGCGCGGCATCCCACCGGGGAGCTGTTTTTT; CDR3 protein: CASSSARHPTGELFF
V gene: TRBV15; D gene: NA; J gene: TRBJ1-2; clone size: once; CDR3 DNA: TGTGCCTCAACGGGGAGGTATGGCTACACCTTC; CDR3 protein: CASTGRYGYTF
V gene: TRBV19; D gene: NA; J gene: TRBJ2-6; clone size: NA; CDR3 DNA: TGTGCCAGTAGGTCTAAGGACTCTGGGGCCAACGTCCTGACTTTC; CDR3 protein: CASRSKDSGANVLTF
V gene: TRBV30; D gene: NA; J gene: TRBJ2-3; clone size: NA; CDR3 DNA: TGTGCCTGGAGCTTAACCGGGGCTGCAACAGATACGCAGTATTTT; CDR3 protein: CAWSLTGAATDTQYF
V gene: TRBV5-6; D gene: TRBD1; J gene: TRBJ1-1; clone size: NA; CDR3 DNA: TGTGCCAGCAGCCCCCCCGACAGGGGTGACACTGAAGCTTTCTTT; CDR3 protein: CASSPPDRGDTEAFF
V gene: TRBV7-2; D gene: TRBD1; J gene: TRBJ1-1; clone size: NA; CDR3 DNA: TGTGCCAGCAGCCCGGCGACAGGGATTTTCGCTGAAGCTTTCTTT; CDR3 protein: CASSPATGIFAEAFF
V gene: TRBV3-1/TRBV3-2; D gene: TRBD2; J gene: TRBJ2-1; clone size: NA; CDR3 DNA: TGTGCCAGCAGGACTAGCGGATACAATGAGCAGTTCTTC; CDR3 protein: CASRTSGYNEQFF
V gene: TRBV28; D gene: NA; J gene: TRBJ1-2; clone size: NA; CDR3 DNA: TGTGCCAGCAGTTCGACAGTCGGCTACACCTTC; CDR3 protein: CASSSTVGYTF
V gene: TRBV10-2; D gene: NA; J gene: TRBJ2-5; clone size: NA; CDR3 DNA: TGCGCCAGCAGTGAGGACCTGGCTGCGGGACTCTTAGAGACCCAGTACTTC; CDR3 protein: CASSEDLAAGLLETQYF
V gene: TRBV4-2; D gene: NA; J gene: TRBJ1-5; clone size: NA; CDR3 DNA: TGTGCCAGCAGCCAAGATTCACGGGGGACACGGGGCAGCAATCAGCCCCAGCATTTT; CDR3 protein: CASSQDSRGTRGSNQPQHF
V gene: TRBV28; D gene: NA; J gene: TRBJ1-1; clone size: NA; CDR3 DNA: TGTGCCAGCAGTTTATGGGGGGCTGCACCTTTCTTT; CDR3 protein: CASSLWGAAPFF
V gene: TRBV4-3; D gene: NA; J gene: TRBJ2-3; clone size: NA; CDR3 DNA: TGCGCCAGCAGCCAAGATTCTCCGGGGGATACGCAGTATTTT; CDR3 protein: CASSQDSPGDTQYF
V gene: TRBV27; D gene: NA; J gene: TRBJ1-3; clone size: NA; CDR3 DNA: TGTGCCAGCAGTCCCCTCGGGGCCAGGGAAAACACCATATATTTT; CDR3 protein: CASSPLGARENTIYF
V gene: TRBV6-4; D gene: TRBD2; J gene: TRBJ2-1; clone size: NA; CDR3 DNA: TGTGCCAGCAGGCTAGCGGGACTCTACCACAATGAGCAGTTCTTC; CDR3 protein: CASRLAGLYHNEQFF
V gene: TRBV28; D gene: NA; J gene: TRBJ2-3; clone size: NA; CDR3 DNA: TGTGCCAGCAGTTTATCCCCTTCCCGCACAGATACGCAGTATTTT; CDR3 protein: CASSLSPSRTDTQYF
V gene: TRBV6-5; D gene: NA; J gene: TRBJ1-1; clone size: once; CDR3 DNA: TGTGCCAGCAGCTCGGACACTTACACTGAAGCTTTCTTT; CDR3 protein: CASSSDTYTEAFF
V gene: TRBV3-1/TRBV3-2; D gene: NA; J gene: TRBJ1-6; clone size: NA; CDR3 DNA: TGTGCCAGCAAACAGGGAGGTTCACCCCTCCACTTT; CDR3 protein: CASKQGGSPLHF
V gene: TRBV7-9; D gene: NA; J gene: TRBJ1-2; clone size: NA; CDR3 DNA: TGTGCCAGCAGGGACAGCGGCTATGGCTACACCTTC; CDR3 protein: CASRDSGYGYTF
V gene: TRBV19; D gene: NA; J gene: TRBJ1-2; clone size: NA; CDR3 DNA: TGTGCCAGTAGTCGACAGCAATTAGGGTATGGCTACACCTTC; CDR3 protein: CASSRQQLGYGYTF
V gene: TRBV5-6; D gene: NA; J gene: TRBJ1-2; clone size: NA; CDR3 DNA: TGTGCCAGCAGCTTGAGGGCTGGAGGGAGTTATGGCTACACCTTC; CDR3 protein: CASSLRAGGSYGYTF
V gene: TRBV2; D gene: TRBD2; J gene: TRBJ2-1; clone size: NA; CDR3 DNA: TGTGCCAGCAATCACGGGGGGGGCCTCCGGGGCAGGCAGTTCTTC; CDR3 protein: CASNHGGGLRGRQFF
V gene: TRBV12-3/TRBV12-4; D gene: NA; J gene: TRBJ1-1; clone size: few; CDR3 DNA: TGTGCCAGCAGCCAAACGGGGAACACTGAAGCTTTCTTT; CDR3 protein: CASSQTGNTEAFF
V gene: TRBV30; D gene: NA; J gene: TRBJ2-7; clone size: NA; CDR3 DNA: TGTGCCTGGTCTCCCGCTAGGACAGTGCTCTACGAGCAGTACTTC; CDR3 protein: CAWSPARTVLYEQYF
V gene: TRBV6-1; D gene: NA; J gene: TRBJ2-1; clone size: NA; CDR3 DNA: TGTGCCAGCAGTGAAAGGCAGCCTGGAATCAATGAGCAGTTCTTC; CDR3 protein: CASSERQPGINEQFF
V gene: TRBV4-3; D gene: TRBD2; J gene: TRBJ2-3; clone size: NA; CDR3 DNA: TGCGCCAGCAGCCAGACTAGCGGCACAGATACGCAGTATTTT; CDR3 protein: CASSQTSGTDTQYF
V gene: TRBV28; D gene: TRBD1; J gene: TRBJ2-1; clone size: NA; CDR3 DNA: TGTGCCAGCAGTTTAAGGGACAGCTTGGGGCAGTTCTTC; CDR3 protein: CASSLRDSLGQFF
V gene: TRBV5-4; D gene: NA; J gene: TRBJ2-1; clone size: NA; CDR3 DNA: TGTGCCAGCAGCTTGTTCCGGGAGCGTGACAGTGAGCAGTTCTTC; CDR3 protein: CASSLFRERDSEQFF
V gene: TRBV7-2; D gene: TRBD1; J gene: TRBJ2-1; clone size: NA; CDR3 DNA: TGTGCCAGCAGCACCTGGGACAGGGGCGCAAATTACAATGAGCAGTTCTTC; CDR3 protein: CASSTWDRGANYNEQFF
V gene: TRBV19; D gene: NA; J gene: TRBJ1-5; clone size: NA; CDR3 DNA: TGTGCCAGTAGTCAACAGGGACGTAGCAATCAGCCCCAGCATTTT; CDR3 protein: CASSQQGRSNQPQHF
V gene: TRBV11-2; D gene: TRBD2; J gene: TRBJ2-2; clone size: NA; CDR3 DNA: TGTGCCAGCAGCCCGACTAGCGGGAGTAGGACCGGGGAGCTGTTTTTT; CDR3 protein: CASSPTSGSRTGELFF
V gene: TRBV9; D gene: TRBD2; J gene: TRBJ2-3; clone size: NA; CDR3 DNA: TGTGCCAGCAGCGCCGGACTAGCGGGAGATGGTACGCAGTATTTT; CDR3 protein: CASSAGLAGDGTQYF
V gene: TRBV10-2; D gene: NA; J gene: TRBJ2-6; clone size: once; CDR3 DNA: TGCGCCAGCAGTGATTCGACTCGGTACTCTGGGGCCAACGTCCTGACTTTC; CDR3 protein: CASSDSTRYSGANVLTF
V gene: TRBV7-2; D gene: NA; J gene: TRBJ2-1; clone size: NA; CDR3 DNA: TGTGCCAGCAGCTTCAGGGATGAGCAGTTCTTC; CDR3 protein: CASSFRDEQFF
V gene: TRBV10-3; D gene: TRBD1; J gene: TRBJ2-2; clone size: NA; CDR3 DNA: TGTGCCATTTCAGGGGGCACCGGGGAGCTGTTTTTT; CDR3 protein: CAISGGTGELFF
V gene: TRBV19; D gene: NA; J gene: TRBJ1-3; clone size: NA; CDR3 DNA: TGTGCCAGTAGTATCTCTAGACCAGGAAACACCATATATTTT; CDR3 protein: CASSISRPGNTIYF
V gene: TRBV18; D gene: TRBD1; J gene: TRBJ1-2; clone size: NA; CDR3 DNA: TGTGCCAGCTCTATAACCGGGACAGGGATATATGGCTACACCTTC; CDR3 protein: CASSITGTGIYGYTF
V gene: TRBV4-3; D gene: TRBD2; J gene: TRBJ2-3; clone size: NA; CDR3 DNA: TGCGCCAGCAGCCAAGGACTAGCGGGAGTAACGGATACGCAGTATTTT; CDR3 protein: CASSQGLAGVTDTQYF
V gene: TRBV9; D gene: TRBD2; J gene: TRBJ2-2; clone size: NA; CDR3 DNA: TGTGCCAGCAGCGTAGATTGGGAGGGATCGAACACCGGGGAGCTGTTTTTT; CDR3 protein: CASSVDWEGSNTGELFF
V gene: TRBV18; D gene: TRBD2; J gene: TRBJ2-1; clone size: few; CDR3 DNA: TGTGCCAGCTCAACAGAACTAGCGGGAGGGCAAAATGAGCAGTTCTTC; CDR3 protein: CASSTELAGGQNEQFF
V gene: TRBV20-1; D gene: NA; J gene: TRBJ1-1; clone size: NA; CDR3 DNA: TGCAGTGCTCAGGGTGACAGGGAAGCTTTCTTT; CDR3 protein: CSAQGDREAFF
V gene: TRBV13; D gene: TRBD2; J gene: TRBJ2-7; clone size: NA; CDR3 DNA: TGTGCCAGCAGGGTAGCGGGGTCCTCCTACGAGCAGTACTTC; CDR3 protein: CASRVAGSSYEQYF
V gene: TRBV6-2/TRBV6-3; D gene: TRBD2; J gene: TRBJ2-7; clone size: NA; CDR3 DNA: TGTGCCAGCAGCCGCCGGGTAGCGGGAGGGCCTTACGAGCAGTACTTC; CDR3 protein: CASSRRVAGGPYEQYF
V gene: TRBV25-1; D gene: NA; J gene: TRBJ2-1; clone size: NA; CDR3 DNA: TGTGCCAGCAGTGAATCTGGCGGAACCGAGCAGTTCTTC; CDR3 protein: CASSESGGTEQFF
V gene: TRBV5-8; D gene: NA; J gene: TRBJ2-7; clone size: NA; CDR3 DNA: TGTGCCAGCAGCTCACAGGGAACCAGCTCCTACGAGCAGTACTTC; CDR3 protein: CASSSQGTSSYEQYF
V gene: TRBV10-3; D gene: TRBD2; J gene: TRBJ2-7; clone size: once; CDR3 DNA: TGTGCCATCAGTGAGCAGACGGGAGGCGAGCAGTACTTC; CDR3 protein: CAISEQTGGEQYF
V gene: TRBV5-8; D gene: TRBD1; J gene: TRBJ1-5; clone size: NA; CDR3 DNA: TGTGCCAGCAGCTTGACAGGGGGCGGTTATAGCAATCAGCCCCAGCATTTT; CDR3 protein: CASSLTGGGYSNQPQHF
V gene: TRBV18; D gene: NA; J gene: TRBJ2-1; clone size: NA; CDR3 DNA: TGTGCCAGCTCACCACCGAAAAAGGCGGATTACAATGAGCAGTTCTTC; CDR3 protein: CASSPPKKADYNEQFF
V gene: TRBV7-2; D gene: TRBD1; J gene: TRBJ1-1; clone size: NA; CDR3 DNA: TGTGCCAGCAGCGTAACAGGGGGCAATAGTGAAGCTTTCTTT; CDR3 protein: CASSVTGGNSEAFF
V gene: TRBV6-5; D gene: TRBD1; J gene: TRBJ1-5; clone size: NA; CDR3 DNA: TGTGCCAGCAGCGTCGACAGGGGCAATCAGCCCCAGCATTTT; CDR3 protein: CASSVDRGNQPQHF